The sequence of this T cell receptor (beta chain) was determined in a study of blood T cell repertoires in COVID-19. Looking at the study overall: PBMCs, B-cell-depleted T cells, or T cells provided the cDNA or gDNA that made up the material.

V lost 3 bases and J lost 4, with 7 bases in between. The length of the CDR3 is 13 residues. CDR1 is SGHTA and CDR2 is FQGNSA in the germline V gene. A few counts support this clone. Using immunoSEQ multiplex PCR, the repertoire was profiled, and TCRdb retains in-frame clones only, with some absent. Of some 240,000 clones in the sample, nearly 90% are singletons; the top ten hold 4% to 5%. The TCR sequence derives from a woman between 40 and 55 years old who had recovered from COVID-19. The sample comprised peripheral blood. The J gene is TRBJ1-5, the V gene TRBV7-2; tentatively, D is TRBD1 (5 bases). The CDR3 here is CASSFQGNQPQHF. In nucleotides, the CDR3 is TGTGCCAGCAGCTTTCAGGGAAATCAGCCCCAGCATTTT.